This T cell receptor (beta chain) was identified in a study of shared clonotypes between healthy human individuals. Between the trimmed V and J ends, which lost 1 base and 3 bases, there was a span of 10 bases. Germline V CDR1 and CDR2: SGHDT, YYEEEE. The CDR3 runs to 15 residues. A remark on this clone: Its antigen remains unidentified.

Naive-designated CD8 cells lacked CD45RO, were positively enriched for CCR7, and omitted terminally differentiated effector memory CD45RA+ cells. This table comes from immunoSEQ multiplex PCR, and its TCRdb copy is limited to in-frame clones, with some not included. Among about 2.2 million clones listed, about 94% were seen once. Study conclusions and caveats: Estimated richness was generally greater in naive than memory subsets.

Sequenced material: naive CD8+ T cells from PBMCs. The TCR comes from a man aged 18 to 29 in good health. Some clones in this sample may be carry-over from other donors' samples. The chain employs TRBV5-6 and TRBJ2-2; TRBD1 is a possible D gene (5 bases). CDR3 sequence reads: CASSLWGLYTGELFF. In DNA, the CDR3 is TGTGCCAGCAGCTTGTGGGGCCTGTACACCGGGGAGCTGTTTTTT.